This record looks at one TCR beta chain sequence and its context. The sample belongs to a study of T-cell reconstitution after alpha-beta-depleted transplantation in children. Unique molecular identifiers were used to barcode this TCRbeta library. One entry per CDR3 protein, called by TCRdb with MiXCR from the PCR reads. The repertoire holds some 590,000 distinct CDR3 sequences, with roughly 10% as singletons. V was cut by 5 bases and J by 2 bases, with 17 bases left in between. Germline-derived CDR1 and CDR2 are SGHTA and FQGNSA. CDR3 length: 16 amino acids. V is TRBV7-2 and J is TRBJ2-3, with D perhaps TRBD1 (6 bases). The receptor's source is a human donor who donated a stem cell graft to a child with acute myeloid leukemia. This sample comprised PBMCs from the stem cell graft donor, obtained from the stem cell graft. As DNA, the CDR3 is TGTGCCAGCAGCCTGAACTGGGGACACATCACAGATACGCAGTATTTT. As protein: CASSLNWGHITDTQYF.